A single sample is the source of the 9 T cell receptor beta chains below, sequenced in a study of T cell responses to AZD1222 COVID-19 vaccine. The assay was immunoSEQ multiplex PCR, and TCRdb's table has in-frame clones only and misses some. The table shows just over 150,000 clones, with 85% to 95% occurring only once. This specimen was peripheral blood, taken 28 days after the second AZD1222 dose. The receptors were sampled from an adult who received the AZD1222 COVID-19 vaccine.

CDR3: CAISATGGRQPQHF. The CDR3 nucleotides read TGTGCCATCAGTGCCACAGGGGGCCGGCAGCCCCAGCATTTT. V and J are TRBV10-3 and TRBJ1-5; 9 bases map to TRBD1. Germline V CDR1 and CDR2: ENHRY, SYGVKD. This CDR3 spans 14 amino acids. V shed 4 bases, J shed 7 bases, and the junction held 5 bases outside the gene matches.

The J gene is TRBJ2-5, the V gene TRBV27; D may correspond to TRBD1 or TRBD2 (5 bases each). V shed 5 bases and J shed 1 base, with 11 bases lying between them. The CDR3 extends over 14 amino acids. Germline CDR1 MNHEY, CDR2 SMNVEV (reference sequence). In DNA, the CDR3 is TGTGCCAGCAGTCGTAGGGGAGCCCAAGAGACCCAGTACTTC. Its protein is CASSRRGAQETQYF.

This clone has only a few counts. The chain recombines TRBV24-1 with TRBJ2-2, with no clear D. CDR3 length: 8 residues. The germline V gene encodes CDR1 KGHDR and CDR2 SFDVKD. V was trimmed by 11 bases and J by 9 bases, leaving 3 bases between them. The CDR3 nucleotides are TGTGCCATACGGGAGCTGTTTTTT. This codes for CAIRELFF.

This chain links TRBV4-1 with TRBJ2-6, with D possibly being TRBD2 (5 bases). This CDR3 comprises 15 residues. Germline-derived CDR1 and CDR2 are MGHRA and YSYEKL. The germline V and J ends were trimmed by 4 bases and 2 bases, with 9 bases remaining between them. CDR3 sequence: CASSPRGAGANVLTF. CDR3 coding DNA: TGCGCCAGCAGCCCTCGGGGTGCTGGGGCCAACGTCCTGACTTTC.

The rearrangement uses TRBV19 and TRBJ2-5, with D possibly TRBD1 on 6 matching bases. Trimming removed 4 bases at V and 5 bases at J, with 20 bases between. Per the germline V gene, CDR1 is LNHDA and CDR2 is SQIVND (reference sequence). The CDR3 length is 16 residues. The CDR3 sequence: CASSKQLQGGRETQYF. The CDR3 nucleotides read TGTGCCAGTAGTAAACAATTACAGGGTGGGCGGGAGACCCAGTACTTC. Looking up the rest from reference TRBV19 and TRBJ2-5 gives the full variable domain: DGGITQSPKYLFRKEGQNVTLSCEQNLNHDAMYWYRQDPGQGLRLIYYSQIVNDFQKGDIAEGYSVSREKKESFPLTVTSAQKNPTAFYLCASSKQLQGGRETQYFGPGTRLLVL.

The rearrangement links TRBV6-5 to TRBJ1-4, with TRBD1 as a possible D gene (5 bases). The CDR3 length is 12 residues. Germline lookup yields CDR1 MNHEY and CDR2 SVGAGI. CDR3 residues: CASRASGEKLFF. DNA of the CDR3: TGTGCATCCAGGGCATCGGGTGAAAAACTGTTTTTT.

CDR3 sequence: CASSRQQEMNTEAFF. DNA of the CDR3: TGTGCCAGCAGCCGACAACAGGAGATGAACACTGAAGCTTTCTTT. This rearrangement joins TRBV7-6 to TRBJ1-1, with a weak D call TRBD1 (5 bases). Germline V lookup: CDR1 SGHVS, CDR2 FNYEAQ. Trimming left V 5 bases short and J 0 bases short, with 13 bases between. The CDR3 has 15 amino acids.

The chain has TRBV5-1 and TRBJ2-3, with unresolved D. There are 14 residues in the CDR3. Trimming left V 0 bases short and J 5 bases short, with 10 bases between. The germline CDR1 and CDR2 sequences are SGHRS and YFSETQ. CDR3 sequence (DNA): TGCGCCAGCAGCTTGGATGGGCGTGGAGATACGCAGTATTTT. Translation: CASSLDGRGDTQYF.

This chain links TRBV11-3 with TRBJ1-1; D not certain. Trimming shortened V by 5 bases and J by 6 bases, and 28 bases separated the two germline ends. This CDR3 spans 18 amino acids. Looked up from germline, CDR1 is SGHNT and CDR2 is YENEEA. CDR3 residues: CASSPRATPTWIHAEAFF. The CDR3, as DNA: TGTGCCAGCAGCCCAAGAGCTACCCCGACATGGATCCACGCTGAAGCTTTCTTT.